A selection of T cell receptor beta chains follows, all from one sample in a study of CD8 T cells in ankylosing spondylitis. TCRdb passed the 5' RACE reads through MiXCR, listing each CDR3 protein once. The sample lists some 130,000 distinct CDR3 sequences, about 8% seen once, with about 7.1% in the top ten. The source material was synovial fluid, either unsorted or a sorted T cell fraction (not recorded which). All receptors derive from a male donor with ankylosing spondylitis. Each CDR3 is given with its conserved first and last residue. A D gene is named only where the DNA matches it firmly. Some rows have no size entry. The others give once, few or many, or a class for an expanded clone.

V: TRBV7-2
D: .
size: many
J: TRBJ1-5
DNA: TGTGCCAGCGTTTACGGGGGGTATGGCCAGCCCCAGCATTTT
CDR3: CASVYGGYGQPQHF

V: TRBV27
D: .
size: .
J: TRBJ2-2
DNA: TGTGCCAGCAGTTTATGGGCCCCGGACCGGAGCACCGGGGAGCTGTTTTTT
CDR3: CASSLWAPDRSTGELFF

V: TRBV11-2
D: TRBD1
size: .
J: TRBJ1-1
DNA: TGTGCCAGCAGCTGGGGACAGGTGAACACTGAAGCTTTCTTT
CDR3: CASSWGQVNTEAFF

V: TRBV18
D: .
size: many
J: TRBJ2-6
DNA: TGTGCCAGCTCAGCCGTTTCTGGGGCCAACGTCCTGACTTTC
CDR3: CASSAVSGANVLTF

V: TRBV20-1
D: .
size: medium-sized
J: TRBJ2-3
DNA: TGCAGTGCTAGACTTAACACAGATACGCAGTATTTT
CDR3: CSARLNTDTQYF

V: TRBV6-2/TRBV6-3
D: TRBD2
size: many
J: TRBJ2-3
DNA: TGTGCCAGCAGCTCGGGACTAGCGAATACGCAGTATTTT
CDR3: CASSSGLANTQYF

V: TRBV5-1
D: .
size: .
J: TRBJ2-7
DNA: TGCGCCAGCAGCTTGGGTGTTCAGGGGGGTAACTACGAGCAGTACTTC
CDR3: CASSLGVQGGNYEQYF

V: TRBV6-6
D: TRBD2
size: many
J: TRBJ2-1
DNA: TGTGCCAGCAGTCCCGGGGGGGCTGAGCAGTTCTTC
CDR3: CASSPGGAEQFF

V: TRBV5-1
D: TRBD1
size: many
J: TRBJ2-6
DNA: TGCGCCAGCAGCCTGTCGACAGGGAACTCTGGGGCCAACGTCCTGACTTTC
CDR3: CASSLSTGNSGANVLTF

V: TRBV28
D: .
size: .
J: TRBJ2-2
DNA: TGTGCCAGCAGTTTAGGGGTGGACACCGGGGAGCTGTTTTTT
CDR3: CASSLGVDTGELFF

V: TRBV18
D: .
size: few
J: TRBJ1-4
DNA: TGTGCCAGCTCACCGTCGGAGTTGATGGGAGAAAAACTGTTTTTT
CDR3: CASSPSELMGEKLFF

V: TRBV7-9
D: TRBD2
size: few
J: TRBJ2-1
DNA: TGTGCCAGCAGCCCGCCTTGGAGGACTAGTATAACTGAGCAGTTCTTC
CDR3: CASSPPWRTSITEQFF

V: TRBV4-2
D: TRBD2
size: many
J: TRBJ2-3
DNA: TGTGCCAGCAGCCAAGGACTAGCGGGAGATGTTACGCAGTATTTT
CDR3: CASSQGLAGDVTQYF

V: TRBV11-1
D: .
size: many
J: TRBJ2-3
DNA: TGTGCCAGCAGCACCACCCTGACAGAAAGCACAGATACGCAGTATTTT
CDR3: CASSTTLTESTDTQYF

V: TRBV5-6
D: .
size: many
J: TRBJ2-3
DNA: TGTGCCAGCAGCTTGCGGCCCGCAGGGGCCACAGATACGCAGTATTTT
CDR3: CASSLRPAGATDTQYF

V: TRBV10-3
D: TRBD1
size: .
J: TRBJ2-6
DNA: TGTGCCATCAGTGGGGTGAGGGCGACAGGGCTTAGCTCTGGGGCCAACGTCCTGACTTTC
CDR3: CAISGVRATGLSSGANVLTF

V: TRBV4-2
D: .
size: many
J: TRBJ2-1
DNA: TGTGCCAGCAGCCAAGCCCCCGAGAGCTCCTACAATGAGCAGTTCTTC
CDR3: CASSQAPESSYNEQFF

V: TRBV9
D: .
size: many
J: TRBJ1-3
DNA: TGTGCCAGCAGCGTACTGGGCGGAAACACCATATATTTT
CDR3: CASSVLGGNTIYF

V: TRBV20-1
D: .
size: few
J: TRBJ2-7
DNA: TGCAGTGCTAGAGATTGGGGGGGCCGGAGCTCCTACGAGCAGTACTTC
CDR3: CSARDWGGRSSYEQYF

V: TRBV4-1
D: TRBD2
size: few
J: TRBJ2-2
DNA: TGCGCCAGCTCCTTGCGGGAGACCGGGGAGCTGTTTTTT
CDR3: CASSLRETGELFF

V: TRBV5-1
D: TRBD1
size: many
J: TRBJ1-1
DNA: TGCGCCAGCAGCTTCTGGGACAGGGTGAGCACTGAAGCTTTCTTT
CDR3: CASSFWDRVSTEAFF

V: TRBV5-4
D: .
size: few
J: TRBJ2-1
DNA: TGTGCCAGCAGCTTGGGGGGGTCTAGCGCATACAATGAGCAGTTCTTC
CDR3: CASSLGGSSAYNEQFF

V: TRBV20-1
D: TRBD2
size: many
J: TRBJ2-1
DNA: TGCAGTGCGAAACAAACCGGAAGGAGCGGGACTGAGCAGTTCTTC
CDR3: CSAKQTGRSGTEQFF

V: TRBV11-2
D: .
size: few
J: TRBJ2-7
DNA: TGTGCCAGCAGCGTTGGGACATTTGCCTACGAGCAGTACTTC
CDR3: CASSVGTFAYEQYF

V: TRBV7-8
D: .
size: many
J: TRBJ1-5
DNA: TGTGCCAGCAGCTTAGATACGGGGATGAGACAGCCCCAGCATTTT
CDR3: CASSLDTGMRQPQHF

V: TRBV5-6
D: .
size: .
J: TRBJ1-2
DNA: TGTGCCAGCAGCTTGCGCTGGGGTCTGCCAGGCGATACGGGCTATGGCTACACCTTC
CDR3: CASSLRWGLPGDTGYGYTF

V: TRBV7-8
D: .
size: many
J: TRBJ1-2
DNA: TGTGCCAGCAGCTTGGACAGCAACTATGGCTACACCTTC
CDR3: CASSLDSNYGYTF

V: TRBV20-1
D: TRBD2
size: .
J: TRBJ2-3
DNA: TGCAGTGTTAGAGAGTTTAGCGGGGGGGCTTCGGATACGCAGTATTTT
CDR3: CSVREFSGGASDTQYF

V: TRBV5-5
D: TRBD1
size: many
J: TRBJ2-1
DNA: TGTGCCAGCAGTCCCGGGACAGGGAGTTACTACAATGAGCAGTTCTTC
CDR3: CASSPGTGSYYNEQFF

V: TRBV7-2
D: .
size: many
J: TRBJ2-3
DNA: TGTGCCAGTAAAGAGAGGGGGGGCGTTGATACGCAGTATTTT
CDR3: CASKERGGVDTQYF

V: TRBV15
D: TRBD2
size: few
J: TRBJ2-7
DNA: TGTGCCACCAGCAGAGATAGGCAGCGGGGGAAGGGGATCGGGGAGCAGTACTTC
CDR3: CATSRDRQRGKGIGEQYF

V: TRBV6-2/TRBV6-3
D: .
size: .
J: TRBJ2-7
DNA: TGTGCCAGCAGTTACGCTTTGGTGGGGCGGTACGAGCAGTACTTC
CDR3: CASSYALVGRYEQYF

V: TRBV5-1
D: .
size: many
J: TRBJ2-5
DNA: TGCGCCAGCGGCGAGTTGGAGACCCAGTACTTC
CDR3: CASGELETQYF

V: TRBV2
D: .
size: many
J: TRBJ2-1
DNA: TGTGCCAGCAGCGACGTGGAGCAGTTCTTC
CDR3: CASSDVEQFF

V: TRBV20-1
D: TRBD2
size: many
J: TRBJ2-7
DNA: TGCAGTGCCTCAACGGGGGGGTTGGAGTACGAGCAGTACTTC
CDR3: CSASTGGLEYEQYF

V: TRBV20-1
D: TRBD1
size: medium-sized
J: TRBJ1-1
DNA: TGCAGTGCTCACCGTCCCGGGACAGGGAACACTGAAGCTTTCTTT
CDR3: CSAHRPGTGNTEAFF

V: TRBV13
D: TRBD1
size: few
J: TRBJ2-6
DNA: TGTGCCAGCAGCCAAAGGTGGAGCAGGGGGCCTGCTGGGGCCAACGTCCTGACTTTC
CDR3: CASSQRWSRGPAGANVLTF

V: TRBV7-9
D: .
size: .
J: TRBJ1-2
DNA: TGTGCCAGCAGTCCAGGGGACCCCTTGAACTATGGCTACACCTTC
CDR3: CASSPGDPLNYGYTF

V: TRBV5-1
D: TRBD1
size: .
J: TRBJ2-7
DNA: TGCGCCAGCAGCACGGGACAGGGGACCTACGAGCAGTACTTC
CDR3: CASSTGQGTYEQYF

V: TRBV29-1
D: .
size: few
J: TRBJ2-3
DNA: TGCAGCGTTGTCGCGGCTAGCACAGATACGCAGTATTTT
CDR3: CSVVAASTDTQYF

V: TRBV7-2
D: .
size: few
J: TRBJ2-7
DNA: TGTGCCAGCAGCTCCACATCCTTCTACGAGCAGTACTTC
CDR3: CASSSTSFYEQYF

V: TRBV5-1
D: .
size: many
J: TRBJ2-1
DNA: TGCGCCAGCAGCTTGGCGGCATGGAGCTCCTACAATGAGCAGTTCTTC
CDR3: CASSLAAWSSYNEQFF

V: TRBV28
D: TRBD2
size: many
J: TRBJ2-1
DNA: TGTGCCAGCAGTTTAAGAGCGGGAGACAAGTTCTTC
CDR3: CASSLRAGDKFF